This T cell receptor (beta chain) was found in a study of blood T cell repertoires in COVID-19. Original processing methods: Amplification of reference gene primers provided the estimated nucleated cell counts. Libraries were prepared by immunoSEQ multiplex PCR; TCRdb keeps only in-frame clonotypes and omits some of them. V and J calls and clone size are those listed in that table; D and trimming were worked out from the DNA. This sample has about 190,000 clones; about 80% occur once, and the top ten carry roughly 7.1%. Seattle researchers signed up patients amid active infection and tracked them longitudinally. Germline CDR1 is SGHRS and CDR2 is YFSETQ. This CDR3 comprises 16 residues. The V gene lost 5 bases and the J gene lost 5 bases, with 17 bases spanning the gap.

The clonotype was recovered from a woman in her sixties with COVID-19, enrolled during active disease. The source material was peripheral blood. The V call is TRBV5-1, the J call TRBJ1-6, with D perhaps TRBD1 (6 bases). Here the CDR3 DNA reads TGCGCCAGCAGGAGGGGCGGGGGGGACAATAATTCACCCCTCCACTTT. It yields the protein CASRRGGGDNNSPLHF.